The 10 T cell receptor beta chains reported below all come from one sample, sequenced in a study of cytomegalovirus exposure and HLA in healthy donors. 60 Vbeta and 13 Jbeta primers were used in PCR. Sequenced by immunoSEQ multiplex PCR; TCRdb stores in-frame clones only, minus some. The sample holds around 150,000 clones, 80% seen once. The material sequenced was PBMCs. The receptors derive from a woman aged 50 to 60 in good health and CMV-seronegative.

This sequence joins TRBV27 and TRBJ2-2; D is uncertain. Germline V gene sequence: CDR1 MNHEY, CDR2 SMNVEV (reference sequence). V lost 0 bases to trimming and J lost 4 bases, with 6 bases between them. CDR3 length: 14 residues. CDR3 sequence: CASSLSRSTGELFF. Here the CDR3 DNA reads TGTGCCAGCAGTTTATCCCGGAGCACCGGGGAGCTGTTTTTT.

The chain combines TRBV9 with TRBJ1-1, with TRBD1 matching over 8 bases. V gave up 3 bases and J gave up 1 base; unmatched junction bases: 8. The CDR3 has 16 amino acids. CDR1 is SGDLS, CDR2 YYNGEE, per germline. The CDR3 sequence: CASSGDRWGENTEAFF. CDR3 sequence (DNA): TGTGCCAGCAGCGGGGACAGGTGGGGGGAGAACACTGAAGCTTTCTTT.

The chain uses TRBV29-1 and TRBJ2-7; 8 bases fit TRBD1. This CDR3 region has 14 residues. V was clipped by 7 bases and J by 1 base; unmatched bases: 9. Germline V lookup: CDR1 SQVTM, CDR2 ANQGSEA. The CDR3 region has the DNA TGCAGCGCCGCCCGGACAGGGTCTTCCTACGAGCAGTACTTC. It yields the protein CSAARTGSSYEQYF.

The CDR3 DNA reads TGTGCCAGCAGTTACTGGGGCCCCGGGACTAGCGCCGAGCAGTACTTC. Its protein is CASSYWGPGTSAEQYF. The chain is built from TRBV6-5 and TRBJ2-7; 10 bases match TRBD2. Per germline, CDR1 MNHEY and CDR2 SVGAGI. V lost 1 base, J lost 6 bases, and 9 bases stayed unmatched. The CDR3 is 16 residues long.

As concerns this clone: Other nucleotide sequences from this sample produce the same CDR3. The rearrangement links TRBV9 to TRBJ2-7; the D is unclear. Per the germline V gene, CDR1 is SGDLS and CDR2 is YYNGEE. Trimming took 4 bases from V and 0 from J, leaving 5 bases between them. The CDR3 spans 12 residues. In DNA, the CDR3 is TGTGCCAGCAGCTCCAGCTCCTACGAGCAGTACTTC. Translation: CASSSSSYEQYF.

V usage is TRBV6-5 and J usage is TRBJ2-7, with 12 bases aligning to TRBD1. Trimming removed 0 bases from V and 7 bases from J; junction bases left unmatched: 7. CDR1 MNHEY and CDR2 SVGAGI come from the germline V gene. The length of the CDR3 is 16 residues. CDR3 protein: CASSYSTGQGAGEQYF. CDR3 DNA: TGTGCCAGCAGTTACTCGACGGGACAGGGGGCGGGAGAGCAGTACTTC.

The CDR3 nucleotides are TGCGCCAGCTCGGAGGCAAGACAAGAGACCCAGTACTTC. Translated: CASSEARQETQYF. The chain is built from TRBV5-1 and TRBJ2-5; D may be TRBD2 (5 bases). The V and J ends lost 7 bases and 2 bases respectively, with 12 bases between them. This CDR3 spans 13 amino acids. Germline V gene data show CDR1 as SGHRS and CDR2 as YFSETQ. Full variable domain (rest looked up from reference TRBV5-1 and TRBJ2-5): KAGVTQTPRYLIKTRGQQVTLSCSPISGHRSVSWYQQTPGQGLQFLFEYFSETQRNKGNFPGRFSGRQFSNSRSEMNVSTLELGDSALYLCASSEARQETQYFGPGTRLLVL.

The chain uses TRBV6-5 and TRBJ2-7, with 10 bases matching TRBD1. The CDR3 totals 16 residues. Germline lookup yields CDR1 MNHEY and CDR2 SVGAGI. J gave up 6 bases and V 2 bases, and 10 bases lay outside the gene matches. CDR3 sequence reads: CASSYGDRGHSVEQYF. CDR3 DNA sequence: TGTGCCAGCAGTTACGGCGACAGGGGGCATTCAGTCGAGCAGTACTTC.

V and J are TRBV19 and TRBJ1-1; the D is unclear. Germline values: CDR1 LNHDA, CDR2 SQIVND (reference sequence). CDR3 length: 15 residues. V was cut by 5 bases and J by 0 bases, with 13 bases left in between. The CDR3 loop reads CASSSHTTMNTEAFF. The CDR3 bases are TGTGCCAGTAGTTCTCATACAACCATGAACACTGAAGCTTTCTTT.

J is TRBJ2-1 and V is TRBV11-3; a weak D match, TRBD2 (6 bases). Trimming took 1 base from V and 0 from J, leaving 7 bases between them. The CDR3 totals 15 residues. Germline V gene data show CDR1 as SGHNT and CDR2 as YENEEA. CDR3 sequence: CASSLGRDSYNEQFF. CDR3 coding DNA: TGTGCCAGCAGCTTAGGGCGGGACTCCTACAATGAGCAGTTCTTC. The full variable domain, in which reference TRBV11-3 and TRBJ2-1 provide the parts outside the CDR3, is EAGVVQSPRYKIIEKKQPVAFWCNPISGHNTLYWYLQNLGQGPELLIRYENEEAVDDSQLPKDRFSAERLKGVDSTLKIQPAELGDSAVYLCASSLGRDSYNEQFFGPGTRLTVL.